This is a list of T cell receptor beta chains from one sample in a study of blood T cell repertoires in COVID-19. Using immunoSEQ multiplex PCR, the repertoire was profiled, and TCRdb retains in-frame clones only, with some absent. This sample carries 130,000 or so clones, roughly 77% of them seen once, and the ten largest clones take approximately 5.2%. The sample comprised peripheral blood. The receptors come from a woman aged 70-85 years with COVID-19, enrolled during active disease. CDR3s leave out the opening cysteine and the closing phenylalanine or tryptophan. The D gene is left open where the match is weak.

SVETSGRGTQY	TRBD2	TRBV29-1	TRBJ2-5
ASSNRHQNTEAF	.	TRBV19	TRBJ1-1
SVEAPQVDTQY	.	TRBV29-1	TRBJ2-3
ASSYGELAKNIQY	.	TRBV6-2/TRBV6-3	TRBJ2-4
ASSQEGQGAGSTQY	TRBD1	TRBV3-1/TRBV3-2	TRBJ2-3
ASSLGGQAGYT	.	TRBV7-8	TRBJ1-2
ASSQSAGLEGNTEAF	.	TRBV23-1	TRBJ1-1
AWSPGQGINQPQH	TRBD1	TRBV30	TRBJ1-5
AISEGLAGINEQF	TRBD2	TRBV10-3	TRBJ2-1
ASSVAVASYEQY	.	TRBV9	TRBJ2-7
ASSQEGRAGNGYT	.	TRBV4-2	TRBJ1-2
ASSPERWNTEAF	.	TRBV7-2	TRBJ1-1
ASSILTAYYEQY	.	TRBV28	TRBJ2-7
ASSYETSGGYT	.	TRBV6-6	TRBJ1-2
ASSVGVDRTGGYT	TRBD1	TRBV9	TRBJ1-2
ASSLQGPNYGYT	.	TRBV5-1	TRBJ1-2
ASRSGTRSSYEQY	.	TRBV27	TRBJ2-7